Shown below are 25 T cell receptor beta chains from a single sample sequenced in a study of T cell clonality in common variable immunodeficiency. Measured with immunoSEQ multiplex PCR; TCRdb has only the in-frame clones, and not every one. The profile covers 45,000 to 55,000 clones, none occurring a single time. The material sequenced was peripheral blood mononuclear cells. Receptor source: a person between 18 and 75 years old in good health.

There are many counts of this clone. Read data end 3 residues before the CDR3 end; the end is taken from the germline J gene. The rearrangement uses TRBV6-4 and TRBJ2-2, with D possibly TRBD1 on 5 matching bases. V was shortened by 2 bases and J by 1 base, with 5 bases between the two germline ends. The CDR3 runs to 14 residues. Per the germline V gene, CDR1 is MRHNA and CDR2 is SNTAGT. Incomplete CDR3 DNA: TGTGCCAGCAGTGACGGACAGAACACCGGGGAG. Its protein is CASSDGQNTGE. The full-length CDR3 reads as CASSDGQNTGELFF.

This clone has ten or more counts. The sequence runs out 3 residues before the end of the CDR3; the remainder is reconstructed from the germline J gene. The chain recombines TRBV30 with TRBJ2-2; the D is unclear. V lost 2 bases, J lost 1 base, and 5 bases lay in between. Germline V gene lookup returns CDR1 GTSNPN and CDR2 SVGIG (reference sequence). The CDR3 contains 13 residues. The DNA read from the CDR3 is TGTGCCTGGAGTACTGGGAACACCGGGGAG. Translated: CAWSTGNTGE. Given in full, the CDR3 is CAWSTGNTGELFF. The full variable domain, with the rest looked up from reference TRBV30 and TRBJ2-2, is SQTIHQWPATLVQPVGSPLSLECTVEGTSNPNLYWYRQAAGRGLQLLFYSVGIGQISSEVPQNLSASRPQDRQFILSSKKLLLSDSGFYLCAWSTGNTGELFFGEGSRLTVL.

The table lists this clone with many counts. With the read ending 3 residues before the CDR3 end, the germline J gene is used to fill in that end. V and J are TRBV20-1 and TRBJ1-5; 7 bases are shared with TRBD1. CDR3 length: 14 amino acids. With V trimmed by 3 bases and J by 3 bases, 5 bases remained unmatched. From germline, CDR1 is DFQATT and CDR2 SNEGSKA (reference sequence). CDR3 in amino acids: CSARIQGLNQPQHF. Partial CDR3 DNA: TGCAGTGCTAGGATACAGGGGCTCAATCAGCCC.

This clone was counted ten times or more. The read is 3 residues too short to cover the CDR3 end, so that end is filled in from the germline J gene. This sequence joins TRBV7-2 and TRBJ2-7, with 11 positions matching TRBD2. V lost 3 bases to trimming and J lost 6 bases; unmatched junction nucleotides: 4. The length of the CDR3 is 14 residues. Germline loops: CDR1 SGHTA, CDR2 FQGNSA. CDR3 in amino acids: CASSFSGRAGEQYF. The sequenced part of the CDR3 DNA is TGTGCCAGCAGCTTTAGCGGGAGGGCGGGCGAG.

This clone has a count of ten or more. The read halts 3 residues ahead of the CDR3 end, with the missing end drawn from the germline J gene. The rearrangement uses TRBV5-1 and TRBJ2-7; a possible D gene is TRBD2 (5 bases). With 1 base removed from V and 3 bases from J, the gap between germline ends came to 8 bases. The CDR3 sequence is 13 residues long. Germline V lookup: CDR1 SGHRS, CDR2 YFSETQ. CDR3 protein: CASSLSGGYEQYF. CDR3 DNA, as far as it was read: TGCGCCAGCAGCTTGAGCGGAGGCTACGAG.

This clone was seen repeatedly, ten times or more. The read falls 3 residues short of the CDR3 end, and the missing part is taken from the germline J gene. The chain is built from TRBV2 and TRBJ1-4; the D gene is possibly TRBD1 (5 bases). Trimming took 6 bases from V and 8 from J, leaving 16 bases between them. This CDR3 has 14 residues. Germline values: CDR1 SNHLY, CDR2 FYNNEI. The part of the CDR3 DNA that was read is TGTGCCAGCAGGACCGGGACTTTGGGAGAAAAA. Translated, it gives CASRTGTLGEK. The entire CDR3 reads CASRTGTLGEKLFF.

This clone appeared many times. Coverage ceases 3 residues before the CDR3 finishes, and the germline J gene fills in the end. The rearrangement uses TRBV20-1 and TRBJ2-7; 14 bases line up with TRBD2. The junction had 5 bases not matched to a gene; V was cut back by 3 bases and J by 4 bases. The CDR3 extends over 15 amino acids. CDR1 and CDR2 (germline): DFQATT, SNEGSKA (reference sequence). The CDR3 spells CSASRLAGGPYEQYF. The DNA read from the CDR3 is TGCAGTGCTAGTCGACTAGCGGGAGGGCCTTACGAG.

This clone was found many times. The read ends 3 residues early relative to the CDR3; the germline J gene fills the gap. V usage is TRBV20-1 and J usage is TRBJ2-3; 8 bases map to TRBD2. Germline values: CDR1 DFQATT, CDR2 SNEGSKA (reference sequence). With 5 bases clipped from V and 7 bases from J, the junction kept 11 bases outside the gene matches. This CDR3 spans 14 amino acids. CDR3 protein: CSAEKREILNTQYF. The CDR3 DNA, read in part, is TGCAGTGCTGAAAAGCGGGAGATTCTAAATACG.

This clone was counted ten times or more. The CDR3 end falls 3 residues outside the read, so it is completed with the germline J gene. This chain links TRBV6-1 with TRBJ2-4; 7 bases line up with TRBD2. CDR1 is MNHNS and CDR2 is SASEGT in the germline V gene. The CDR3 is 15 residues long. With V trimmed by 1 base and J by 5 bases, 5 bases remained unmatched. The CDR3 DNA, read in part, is TGTGCCAGCAGTGAAGGAGGGACTACCCAAAACATT. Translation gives CASSEGGTTQNI. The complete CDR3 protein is CASSEGGTTQNIQYF.

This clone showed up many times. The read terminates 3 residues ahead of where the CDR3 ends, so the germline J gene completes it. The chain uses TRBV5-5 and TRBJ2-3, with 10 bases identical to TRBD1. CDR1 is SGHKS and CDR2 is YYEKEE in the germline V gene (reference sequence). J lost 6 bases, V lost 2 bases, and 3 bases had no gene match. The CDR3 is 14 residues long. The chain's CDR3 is CASSFDRGLDTQYF. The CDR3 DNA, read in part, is TGTGCCAGCAGCTTTGACAGGGGGCTTGATACG.

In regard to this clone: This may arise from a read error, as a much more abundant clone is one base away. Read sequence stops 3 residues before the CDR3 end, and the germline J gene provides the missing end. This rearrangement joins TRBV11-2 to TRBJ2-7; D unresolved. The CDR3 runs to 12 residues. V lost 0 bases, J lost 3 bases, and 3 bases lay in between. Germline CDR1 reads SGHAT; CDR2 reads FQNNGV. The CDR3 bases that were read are TGTGCCAGCAGCTTAGATAGCTACGAG. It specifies CASSLDSYE. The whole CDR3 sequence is CASSLDSYEQYF.

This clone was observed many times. CDR3 DNA (partial): TGCGCCAGCAGCCAAGTTGGCAGGGGTACCGCAGATACG. Its protein product is CASSQVGRGTADT. In full, the CDR3 is CASSQVGRGTADTQYF. This chain uses TRBV4-1 with TRBJ2-3; maybe TRBD1 (6 bases). The read ends 3 residues early relative to the CDR3; the germline J gene fills the gap. Germline CDR1 MGHRA, CDR2 YSYEKL. Trimming stripped 1 base from V and 4 bases from J, with 15 bases between. This CDR3 comprises 16 residues.

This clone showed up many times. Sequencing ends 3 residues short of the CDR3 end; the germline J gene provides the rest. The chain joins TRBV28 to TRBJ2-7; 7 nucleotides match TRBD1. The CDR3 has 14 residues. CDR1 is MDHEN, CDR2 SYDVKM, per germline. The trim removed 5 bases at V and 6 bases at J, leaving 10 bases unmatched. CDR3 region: CASSPFNRGGEQYF. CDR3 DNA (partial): TGTGCCAGCAGTCCGTTCAACAGGGGTGGCGAG.

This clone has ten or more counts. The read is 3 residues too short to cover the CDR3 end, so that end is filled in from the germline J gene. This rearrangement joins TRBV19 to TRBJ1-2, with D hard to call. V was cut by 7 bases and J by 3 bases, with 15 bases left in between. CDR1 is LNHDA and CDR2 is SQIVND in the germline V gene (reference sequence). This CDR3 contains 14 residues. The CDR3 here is CASTYRGLYYGYTF. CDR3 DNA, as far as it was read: TGTGCCAGTACCTATCGTGGGCTTTACTATGGC.

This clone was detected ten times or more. The chain's CDR3 is CATFGTASSYEQYF. The CDR3 DNA, read in part, is TGTGCCACCTTCGGGACAGCCTCTTCCTACGAG. J is TRBJ2-7 and V is TRBV2; 7 bases fit TRBD1. The missing CDR3 end, 3 residues past where the read stops, is filled in from the germline J gene. The V and J ends lost 10 bases and 1 base, in that order; junction bases with no gene match: 10. The CDR3 spans 14 residues. From germline, CDR1 is SNHLY and CDR2 FYNNEI.

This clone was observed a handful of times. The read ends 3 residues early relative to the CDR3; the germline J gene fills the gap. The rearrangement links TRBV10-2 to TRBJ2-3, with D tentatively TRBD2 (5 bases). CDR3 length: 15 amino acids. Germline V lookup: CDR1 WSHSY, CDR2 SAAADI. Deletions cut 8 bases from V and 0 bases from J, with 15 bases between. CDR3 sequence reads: CASLNRGGSTDTQYF. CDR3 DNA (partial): TGCGCCAGCCTAAATCGTGGCGGGAGCACAGATACG.

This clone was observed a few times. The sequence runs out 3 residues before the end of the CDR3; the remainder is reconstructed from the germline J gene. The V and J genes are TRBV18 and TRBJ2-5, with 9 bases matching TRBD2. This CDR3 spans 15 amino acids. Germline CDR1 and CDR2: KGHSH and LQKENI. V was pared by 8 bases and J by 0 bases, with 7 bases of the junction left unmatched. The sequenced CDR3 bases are TGTGCCAGCACTTGGCTAGCGGGATACCAAGAGACC. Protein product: CASTWLAGYQET. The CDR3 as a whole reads CASTWLAGYQETQYF.

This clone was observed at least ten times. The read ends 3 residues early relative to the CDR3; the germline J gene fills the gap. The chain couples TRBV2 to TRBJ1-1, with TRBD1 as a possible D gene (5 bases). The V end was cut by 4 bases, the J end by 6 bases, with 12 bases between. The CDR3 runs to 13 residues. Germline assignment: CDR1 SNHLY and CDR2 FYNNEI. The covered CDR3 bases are TGTGCCAGCAGTGTAGAGACAGCGTCTGAA. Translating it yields CASSVETASE. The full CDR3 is CASSVETASEAFF.

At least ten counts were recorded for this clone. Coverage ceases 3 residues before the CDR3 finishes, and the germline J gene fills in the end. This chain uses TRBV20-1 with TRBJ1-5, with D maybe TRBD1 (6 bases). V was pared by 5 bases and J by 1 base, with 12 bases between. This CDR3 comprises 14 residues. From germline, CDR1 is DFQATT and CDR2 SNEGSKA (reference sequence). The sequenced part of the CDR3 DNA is TGCAGTGCTTCTGACAGGAGCAGCAATCAGCCC. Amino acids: CSASDRSSNQP. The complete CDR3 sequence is CSASDRSSNQPQHF.

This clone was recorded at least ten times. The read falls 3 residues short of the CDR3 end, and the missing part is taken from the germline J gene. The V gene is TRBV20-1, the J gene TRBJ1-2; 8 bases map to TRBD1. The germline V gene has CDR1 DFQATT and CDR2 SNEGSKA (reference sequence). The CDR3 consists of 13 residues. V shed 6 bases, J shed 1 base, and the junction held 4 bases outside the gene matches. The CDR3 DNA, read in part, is TGCAGTGCGGAAGGACAGGGTAACTATGGC. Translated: CSAEGQGNYG. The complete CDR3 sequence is CSAEGQGNYGYTF.

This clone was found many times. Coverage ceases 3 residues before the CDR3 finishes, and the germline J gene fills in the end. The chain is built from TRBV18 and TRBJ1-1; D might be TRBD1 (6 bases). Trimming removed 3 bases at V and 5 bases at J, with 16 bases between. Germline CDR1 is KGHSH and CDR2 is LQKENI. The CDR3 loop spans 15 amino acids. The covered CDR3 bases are TGTGCCAGCTCACCCTTTCAGGAAAGGGGGACTGAA. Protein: CASSPFQERGTE. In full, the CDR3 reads CASSPFQERGTEAFF.

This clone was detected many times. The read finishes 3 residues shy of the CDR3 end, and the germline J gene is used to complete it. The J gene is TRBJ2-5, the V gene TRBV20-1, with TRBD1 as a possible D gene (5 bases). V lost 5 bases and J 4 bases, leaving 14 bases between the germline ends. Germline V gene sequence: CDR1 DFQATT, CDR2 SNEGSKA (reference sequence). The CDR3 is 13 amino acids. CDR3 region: CSASLGVGETQYF. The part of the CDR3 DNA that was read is TGCAGTGCTTCCTTAGGGGTTGGAGAGACC.

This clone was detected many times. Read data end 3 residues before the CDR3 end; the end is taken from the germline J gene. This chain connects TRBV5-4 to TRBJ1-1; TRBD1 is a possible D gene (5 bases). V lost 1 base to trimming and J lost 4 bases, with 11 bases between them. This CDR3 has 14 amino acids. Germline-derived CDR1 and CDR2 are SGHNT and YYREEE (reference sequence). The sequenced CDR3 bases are TGTGCCAGCAGCTTGACTGGGGGGAGCACTGAA. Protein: CASSLTGGSTE. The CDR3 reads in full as CASSLTGGSTEAFF.

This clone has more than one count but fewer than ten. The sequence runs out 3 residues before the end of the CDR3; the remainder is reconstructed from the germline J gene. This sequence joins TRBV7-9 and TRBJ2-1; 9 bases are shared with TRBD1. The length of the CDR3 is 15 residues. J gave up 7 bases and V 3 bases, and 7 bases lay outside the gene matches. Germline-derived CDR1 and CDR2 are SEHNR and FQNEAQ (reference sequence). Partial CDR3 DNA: TGTGCCAGCAGCTTCCGGGACAGGGATTCAAATGAG. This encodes CASSFRDRDSNE. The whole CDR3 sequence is CASSFRDRDSNEQFF.

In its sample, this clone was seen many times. The CDR3 protein is CASSRGRNTIYF. CDR3 DNA (partial): TGTGCCAGCTCGAGGGGCAGAAACACC. The gene calls are TRBV7-9 and TRBJ1-3, with a possible D match to TRBD1 (5 bases). The sequence runs out 3 residues before the end of the CDR3; the remainder is reconstructed from the germline J gene. The CDR3 is 12 amino acids. V shed 8 bases and J shed 5 bases, with 10 bases lying between them. Per the germline V gene, CDR1 is SEHNR and CDR2 is FQNEAQ (reference sequence).